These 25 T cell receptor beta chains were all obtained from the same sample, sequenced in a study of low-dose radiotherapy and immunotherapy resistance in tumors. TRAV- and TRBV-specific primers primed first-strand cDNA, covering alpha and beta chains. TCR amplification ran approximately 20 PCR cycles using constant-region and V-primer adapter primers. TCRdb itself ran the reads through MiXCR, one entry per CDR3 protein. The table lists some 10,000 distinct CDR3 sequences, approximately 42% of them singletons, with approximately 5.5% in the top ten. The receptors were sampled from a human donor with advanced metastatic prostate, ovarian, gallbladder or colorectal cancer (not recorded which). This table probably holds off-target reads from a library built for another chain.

CDR3 nucleotide sequence: TGTGCCAGCAGGTGGGATAGCAATCAGCCCCAGCATTTT. It specifies CASRWDSNQPQHF. The chain has TRBV12-3 or TRBV12-4 and TRBJ1-5; D gene ambiguous. The CDR3 has 13 residues. V was clipped by 6 bases and J by 0 bases, with 6 bases between them.

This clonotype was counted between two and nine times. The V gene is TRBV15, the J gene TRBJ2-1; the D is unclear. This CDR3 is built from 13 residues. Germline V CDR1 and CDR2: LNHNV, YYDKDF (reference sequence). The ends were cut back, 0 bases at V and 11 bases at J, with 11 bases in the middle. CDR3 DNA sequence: TGTGCCACCAGCAGAGATCCCTCAACCCAGCAGTTCTTC. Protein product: CATSRDPSTQQFF.

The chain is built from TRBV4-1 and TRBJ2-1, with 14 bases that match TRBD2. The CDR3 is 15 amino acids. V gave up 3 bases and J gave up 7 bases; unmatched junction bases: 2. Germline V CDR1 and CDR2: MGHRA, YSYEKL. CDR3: CASSHGLAGGNEQFF. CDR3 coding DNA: TGCGCCAGCAGCCACGGACTAGCGGGGGGTAATGAGCAGTTCTTC.

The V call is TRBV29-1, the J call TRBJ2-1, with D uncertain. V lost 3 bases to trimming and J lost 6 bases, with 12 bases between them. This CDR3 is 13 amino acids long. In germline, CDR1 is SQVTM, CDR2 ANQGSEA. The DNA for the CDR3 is TGCAGCGTTGAGGTTATGGCCAGCAATGAGCAGTTCTTC. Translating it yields CSVEVMASNEQFF.

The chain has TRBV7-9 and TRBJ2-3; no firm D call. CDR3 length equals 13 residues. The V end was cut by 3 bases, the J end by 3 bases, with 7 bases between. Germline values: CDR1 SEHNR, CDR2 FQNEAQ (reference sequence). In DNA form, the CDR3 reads TGTGCCAGCAGCTTTCTTGGGACAGATACGCAGTATTTT. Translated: CASSFLGTDTQYF.

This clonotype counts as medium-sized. CDR3 nucleotides: TGTGCCAGCGCGGAACAGGGGGCTTCAGGGGCCAACGTCCTGACTTTC. It specifies CASAEQGASGANVLTF. This sequence joins TRBV18 and TRBJ2-6; 9 bases align to TRBD1. J gave up 4 bases and V 8 bases, and 9 bases lay outside the gene matches. The CDR3 is made up of 16 amino acids. Germline V gives CDR1 KGHSH, CDR2 LQKENI.

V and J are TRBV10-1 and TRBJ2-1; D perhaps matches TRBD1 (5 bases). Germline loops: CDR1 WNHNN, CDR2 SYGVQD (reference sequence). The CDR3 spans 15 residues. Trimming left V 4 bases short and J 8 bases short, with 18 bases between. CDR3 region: CASSVSQGPWYEQFF. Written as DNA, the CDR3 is TGCGCCAGCAGTGTATCCCAGGGCCCCTGGTATGAGCAGTTCTTC.

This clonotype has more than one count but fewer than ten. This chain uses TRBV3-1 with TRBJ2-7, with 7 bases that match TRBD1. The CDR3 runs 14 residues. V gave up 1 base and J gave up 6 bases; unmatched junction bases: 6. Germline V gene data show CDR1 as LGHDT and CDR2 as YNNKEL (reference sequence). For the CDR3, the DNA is TGTGCCAGCAGCCAAGTTACAGGGGCGGGCGAGCAGTACTTC. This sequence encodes CASSQVTGAGEQYF.

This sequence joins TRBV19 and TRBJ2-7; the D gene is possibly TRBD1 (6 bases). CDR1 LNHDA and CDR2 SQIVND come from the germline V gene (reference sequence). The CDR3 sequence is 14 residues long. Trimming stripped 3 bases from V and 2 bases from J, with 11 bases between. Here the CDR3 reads CASSIRTDTYEQYF. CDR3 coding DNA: TGTGCCAGTAGTATTCGGACAGACACCTACGAGCAGTACTTC. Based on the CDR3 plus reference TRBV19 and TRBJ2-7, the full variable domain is DGGITQSPKYLFRKEGQNVTLSCEQNLNHDAMYWYRQDPGQGLRLIYYSQIVNDFQKGDIAEGYSVSREKKESFPLTVTSAQKNPTAFYLCASSIRTDTYEQYFGPGTRLTVT.

DNA of the CDR3: TGTGCCACCAGCAGAGTTGTAGGGGGGGCTCGGGAGACCCAGTACTTC. Residues: CATSRVVGGARETQYF. The rearrangement joins TRBV15 to TRBJ2-5; tentatively, D is TRBD2 (7 bases). CDR1 is LNHNV and CDR2 is YYDKDF in the germline V gene (reference sequence). Trimming left V 1 base short and J 5 bases short, with 17 bases between. This CDR3 spans 16 amino acids.

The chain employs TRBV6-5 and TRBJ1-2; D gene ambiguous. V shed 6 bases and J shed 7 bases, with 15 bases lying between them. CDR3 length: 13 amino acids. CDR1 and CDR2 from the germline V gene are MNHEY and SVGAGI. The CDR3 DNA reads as TGTGCCAGCAGGAGGGCCAAATTAAGTGGCTACACCTTC. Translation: CASRRAKLSGYTF.

CDR3 DNA: TGTGCCAGCAGTTCCCTTATAGCGGGAGAATTAGGAGTAGAGCAGTTCTTC. The encoded protein is CASSSLIAGELGVEQFF. The chain has TRBV28 and TRBJ2-1; 9 nucleotides agree with TRBD2. Trimming at V came to 4 bases and at J to 10 bases, leaving 17 bases not matched to a gene. CDR1 and CDR2 from the germline V gene are MDHEN and SYDVKM. The CDR3 length is 17 residues.

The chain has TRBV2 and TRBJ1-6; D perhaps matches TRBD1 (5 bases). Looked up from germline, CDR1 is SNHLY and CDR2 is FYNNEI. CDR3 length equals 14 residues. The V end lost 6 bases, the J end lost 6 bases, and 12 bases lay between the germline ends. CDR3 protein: CASRPTGGNSPLHF. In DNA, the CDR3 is TGTGCCAGCAGACCGACCGGGGGTAATTCACCCCTCCACTTT.

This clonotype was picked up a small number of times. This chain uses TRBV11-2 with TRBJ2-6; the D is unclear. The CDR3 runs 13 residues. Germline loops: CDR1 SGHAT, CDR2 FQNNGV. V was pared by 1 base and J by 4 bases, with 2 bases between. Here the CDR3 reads CASSLVGANVLTF. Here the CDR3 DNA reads TGTGCCAGCAGCTTAGTGGGGGCCAACGTCCTGACTTTC.

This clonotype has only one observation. CDR3 sequence: CASSPDPASYEQYF. Written as DNA, the CDR3 is TGTGCCAGCAGCCCGGACCCCGCGTCCTACGAGCAGTACTTC. The chain carries TRBV5-5 and TRBJ2-7; no firm D call. This CDR3 has 14 residues. Germline loops: CDR1 SGHKS, CDR2 YYEKEE (reference sequence). V lost 4 bases and J lost 1, with 12 bases in between.

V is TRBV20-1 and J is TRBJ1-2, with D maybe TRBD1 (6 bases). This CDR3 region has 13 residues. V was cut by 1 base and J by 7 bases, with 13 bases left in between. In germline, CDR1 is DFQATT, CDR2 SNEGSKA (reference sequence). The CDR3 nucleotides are TGCAGTGCTAGAGTCCAGGGGAGCGGTGGCTACACCTTC. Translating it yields CSARVQGSGGYTF.

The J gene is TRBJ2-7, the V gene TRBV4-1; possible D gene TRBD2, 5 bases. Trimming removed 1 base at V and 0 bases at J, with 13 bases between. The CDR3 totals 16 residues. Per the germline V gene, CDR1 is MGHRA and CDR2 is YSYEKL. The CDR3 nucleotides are TGCGCCAGCAGCCAAGTCATACTAGGCACCTCCTACGAGCAGTACTTC. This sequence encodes CASSQVILGTSYEQYF.

CDR3 loop: CASSLRGLGTEAFF. CDR3 sequence (DNA): TGCGCCAGCAGCCTCCGCGGGCTAGGGACTGAAGCTTTCTTT. The chain employs TRBV5-1 and TRBJ1-1; D unresolved. The germline V gene has CDR1 SGHRS and CDR2 YFSETQ. Trimming cost V 4 bases and J 5 bases, with 15 bases left between them. The CDR3 sequence is 14 residues long.

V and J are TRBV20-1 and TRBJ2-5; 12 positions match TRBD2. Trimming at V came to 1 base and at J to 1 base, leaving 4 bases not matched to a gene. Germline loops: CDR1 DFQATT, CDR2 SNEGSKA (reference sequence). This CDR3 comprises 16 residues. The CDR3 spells CSARGLAGASQETQYF. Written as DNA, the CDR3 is TGCAGTGCTAGAGGACTAGCGGGGGCGTCCCAAGAGACCCAGTACTTC.

DNA of the CDR3: TGTGCCACCAGTGATTTGCAAGCGGGGGGGACAGCCTACGAGCAGTACTTC. Protein: CATSDLQAGGTAYEQYF. V usage is TRBV24-1 and J usage is TRBJ2-7, with 10 bases identical to TRBD2. Germline V gives CDR1 KGHDR, CDR2 SFDVKD. J lost 2 bases, V lost 0 bases, and 6 bases had no gene match. The CDR3 sequence is 17 residues long.

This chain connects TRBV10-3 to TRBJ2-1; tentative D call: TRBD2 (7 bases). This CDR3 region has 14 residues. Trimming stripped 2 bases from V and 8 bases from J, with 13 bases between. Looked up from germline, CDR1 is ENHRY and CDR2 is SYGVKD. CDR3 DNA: TGTGCCATCAGTGAGAACCAGGGGAGGGATGAGCAGTTCTTC. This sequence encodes CAISENQGRDEQFF.

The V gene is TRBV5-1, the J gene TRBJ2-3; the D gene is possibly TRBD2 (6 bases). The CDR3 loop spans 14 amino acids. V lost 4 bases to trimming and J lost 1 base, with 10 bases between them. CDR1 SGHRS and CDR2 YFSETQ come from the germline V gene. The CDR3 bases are TGCGCCAGCAGCGCGGGGCCTGGCACAGATACGCAGTATTTT. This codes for CASSAGPGTDTQYF.

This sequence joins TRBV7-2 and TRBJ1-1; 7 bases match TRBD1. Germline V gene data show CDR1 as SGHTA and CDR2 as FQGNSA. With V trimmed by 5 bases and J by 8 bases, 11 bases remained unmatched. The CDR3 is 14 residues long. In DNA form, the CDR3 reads TGTGCCAGCAGCCCAAACAGGGGCCGAGGGGAAGCTTTCTTT. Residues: CASSPNRGRGEAFF. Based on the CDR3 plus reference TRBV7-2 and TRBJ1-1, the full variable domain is GAGVSQSPSNKVTEKGKDVELRCDPISGHTALYWYRQSLGQGLEFLIYFQGNSAPDKSGLPSDRFSAERTGGSVSTLTIQRTQQEDSAVYLCASSPNRGRGEAFFGQGTRLTVV.

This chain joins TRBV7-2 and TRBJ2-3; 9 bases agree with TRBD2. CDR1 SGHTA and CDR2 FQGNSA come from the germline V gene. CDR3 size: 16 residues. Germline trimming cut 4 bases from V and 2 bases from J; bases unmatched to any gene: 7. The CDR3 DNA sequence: TGTGCCAGCAGCTCCAACGCGGGAGGGATCACAGATACGCAGTATTTT. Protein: CASSSNAGGITDTQYF. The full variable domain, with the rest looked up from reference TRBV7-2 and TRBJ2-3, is GAGVSQSPSNKVTEKGKDVELRCDPISGHTALYWYRQSLGQGLEFLIYFQGNSAPDKSGLPSDRFSAERTGGSVSTLTIQRTQQEDSAVYLCASSSNAGGITDTQYFGPGTRLTVL.

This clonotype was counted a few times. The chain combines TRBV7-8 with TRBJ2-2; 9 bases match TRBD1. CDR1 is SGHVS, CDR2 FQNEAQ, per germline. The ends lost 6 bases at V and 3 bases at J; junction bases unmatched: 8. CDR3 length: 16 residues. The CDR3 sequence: CASRPTGGPDTGELFF. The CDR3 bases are TGTGCCAGCAGGCCTACAGGGGGCCCCGACACCGGGGAGCTGTTTTTT.